This TCR beta chain comes out of a study of monozygotic twins with inflammatory bowel disease. Study conclusions and caveats: Repertoire similarity was not found to differ between concordant and discordant twins, possibly from limited power.

CDR1 SGHNT and CDR2 YYREEE come from the germline V gene (reference sequence). The CDR3 has 15 residues. Each donor had approximately 2.5 ml of blood drawn. One entry per CDR3 protein, without DNA, is what TCRdb gives after re-calling the 5' RACE reads. This table lists about 330,000 distinct CDR3 sequences. A word on this clonotype: Its antigen remains unknown.

This TCR derives from a human donor with ulcerative colitis or Crohn's disease, or a healthy co-twin of an affected twin (not recorded which). Material for sequencing was blood. J is TRBJ1-5 and V is TRBV5-4; TCRdb's D call, TRBD1, is unchecked because there is no DNA. The CDR3 here is CASSSGGARGQPQHF.